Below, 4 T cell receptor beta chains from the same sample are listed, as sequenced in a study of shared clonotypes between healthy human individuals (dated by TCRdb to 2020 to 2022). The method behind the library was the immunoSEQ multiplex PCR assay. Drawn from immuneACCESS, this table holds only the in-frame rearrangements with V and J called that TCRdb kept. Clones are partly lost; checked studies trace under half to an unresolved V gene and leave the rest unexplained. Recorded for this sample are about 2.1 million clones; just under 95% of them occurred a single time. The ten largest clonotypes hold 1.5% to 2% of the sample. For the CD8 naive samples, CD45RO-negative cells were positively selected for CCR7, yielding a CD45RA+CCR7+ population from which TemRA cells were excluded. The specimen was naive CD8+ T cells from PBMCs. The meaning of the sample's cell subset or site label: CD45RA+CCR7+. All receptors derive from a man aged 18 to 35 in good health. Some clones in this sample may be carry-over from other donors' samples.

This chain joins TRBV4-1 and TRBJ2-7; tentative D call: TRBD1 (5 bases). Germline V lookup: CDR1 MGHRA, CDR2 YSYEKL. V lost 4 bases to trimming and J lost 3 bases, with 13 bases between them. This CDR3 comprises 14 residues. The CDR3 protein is CASSLDGHDYEQYF. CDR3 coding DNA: TGCGCCAGCAGCCTTGACGGACACGACTACGAGCAGTACTTC.

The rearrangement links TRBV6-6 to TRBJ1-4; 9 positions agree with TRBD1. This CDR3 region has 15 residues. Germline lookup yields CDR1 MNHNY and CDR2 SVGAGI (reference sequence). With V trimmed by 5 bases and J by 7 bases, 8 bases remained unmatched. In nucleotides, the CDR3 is TGTGCCAGCAGTACCTACAGGGGGCGCGTTGAAAAACTGTTTTTT. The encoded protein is CASSTYRGRVEKLFF.

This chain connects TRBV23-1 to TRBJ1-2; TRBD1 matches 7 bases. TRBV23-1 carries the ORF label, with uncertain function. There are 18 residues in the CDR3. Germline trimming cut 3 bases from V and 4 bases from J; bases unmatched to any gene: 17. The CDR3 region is CASSHRKQGTFRGYGYTF. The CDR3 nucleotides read TGCGCCAGCAGTCATCGTAAACAGGGGACGTTTCGAGGCTATGGCTACACCTTC.

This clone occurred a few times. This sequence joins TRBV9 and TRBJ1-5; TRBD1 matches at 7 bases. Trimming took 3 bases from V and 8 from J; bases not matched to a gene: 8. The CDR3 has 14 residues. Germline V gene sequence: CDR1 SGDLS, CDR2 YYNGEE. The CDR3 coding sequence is TGTGCCAGCAGCGAGAGGGACAGAGGGGAGCCCCAGCATTTT. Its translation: CASSERDRGEPQHF.